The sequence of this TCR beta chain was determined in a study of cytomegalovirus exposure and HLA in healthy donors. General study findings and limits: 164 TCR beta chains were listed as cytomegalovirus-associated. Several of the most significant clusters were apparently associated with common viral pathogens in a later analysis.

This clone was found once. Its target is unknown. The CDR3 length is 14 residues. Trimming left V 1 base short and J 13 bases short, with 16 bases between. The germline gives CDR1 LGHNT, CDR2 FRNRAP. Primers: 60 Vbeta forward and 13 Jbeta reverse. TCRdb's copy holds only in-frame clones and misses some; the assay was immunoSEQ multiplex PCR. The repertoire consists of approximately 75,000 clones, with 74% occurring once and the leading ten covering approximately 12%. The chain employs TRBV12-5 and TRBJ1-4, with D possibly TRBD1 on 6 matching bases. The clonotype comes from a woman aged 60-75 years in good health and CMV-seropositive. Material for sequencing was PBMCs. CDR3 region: CASGLGPHRAGLFF. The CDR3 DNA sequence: TGTGCTAGTGGTTTGGGTCCTCACAGGGCAGGACTGTTTTTT.